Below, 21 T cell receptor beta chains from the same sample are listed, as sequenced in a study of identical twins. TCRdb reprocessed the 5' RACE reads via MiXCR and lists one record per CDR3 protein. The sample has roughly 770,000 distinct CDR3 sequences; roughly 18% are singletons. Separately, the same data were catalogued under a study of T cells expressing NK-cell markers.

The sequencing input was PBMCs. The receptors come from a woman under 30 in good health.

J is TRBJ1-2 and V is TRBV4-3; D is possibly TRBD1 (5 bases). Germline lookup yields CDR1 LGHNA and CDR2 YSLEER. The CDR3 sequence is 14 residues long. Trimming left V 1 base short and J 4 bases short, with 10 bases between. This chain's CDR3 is CASSQVAGSYGYTF. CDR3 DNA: TGCGCCAGCAGCCAAGTGGCAGGGAGCTATGGCTACACCTTC.

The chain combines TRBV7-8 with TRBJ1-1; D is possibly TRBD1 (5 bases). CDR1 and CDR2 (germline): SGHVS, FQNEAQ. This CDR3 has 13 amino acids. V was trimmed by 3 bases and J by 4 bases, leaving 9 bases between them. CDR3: CASSFPGFTEAFF. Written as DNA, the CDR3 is TGTGCCAGCAGCTTCCCAGGGTTCACTGAAGCTTTCTTT. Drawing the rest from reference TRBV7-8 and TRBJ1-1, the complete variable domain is GAGVSQSPRYKVAKRGQDVALRCDPISGHVSLFWYQQALGQGPEFLTYFQNEAQLDKSGLPSDRFFAERPEGSVSTLKIQRTQQEDSAVYLCASSFPGFTEAFFGQGTRLTVV.

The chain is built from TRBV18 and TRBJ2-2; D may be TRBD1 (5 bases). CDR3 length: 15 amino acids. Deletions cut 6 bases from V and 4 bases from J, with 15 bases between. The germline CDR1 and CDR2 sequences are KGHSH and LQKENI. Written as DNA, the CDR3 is TGTGCCAGCTCGGAAAAGGGGAATCCCACCGGGGAGCTGTTTTTT. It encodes CASSEKGNPTGELFF.

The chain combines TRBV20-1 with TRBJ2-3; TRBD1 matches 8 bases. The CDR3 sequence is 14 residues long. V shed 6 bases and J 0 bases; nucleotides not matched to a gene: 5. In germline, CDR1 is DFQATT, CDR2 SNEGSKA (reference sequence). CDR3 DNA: TGCAGTGCCAGGACAGGGATTAGCACAGATACGCAGTATTTT. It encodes CSARTGISTDTQYF.

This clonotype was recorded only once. The CDR3 sequence: CSVVWIGPESYGTQYF. Here the CDR3 DNA reads TGCAGCGTTGTATGGATAGGGCCTGAAAGTTATGGGACCCAGTACTTC. The V gene is TRBV29-1, the J gene TRBJ2-5; D ambiguous. Germline lookup yields CDR1 SQVTM and CDR2 ANQGSEA. V was pared by 4 bases and J by 7 bases, with 25 bases between. This CDR3 contains 16 residues.

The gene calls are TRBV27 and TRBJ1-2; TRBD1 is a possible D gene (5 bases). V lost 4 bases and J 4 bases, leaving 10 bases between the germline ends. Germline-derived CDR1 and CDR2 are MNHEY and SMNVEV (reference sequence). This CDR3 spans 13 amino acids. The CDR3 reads CASSYTGFYGYTF. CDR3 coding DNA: TGTGCCAGCAGTTATACAGGATTCTATGGCTACACCTTC.

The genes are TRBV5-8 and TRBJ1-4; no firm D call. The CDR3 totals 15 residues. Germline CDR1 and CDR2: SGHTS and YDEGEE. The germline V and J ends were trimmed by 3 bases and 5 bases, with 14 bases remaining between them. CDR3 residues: CASSWGPEQNEKLFF. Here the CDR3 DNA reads TGTGCCAGCAGCTGGGGTCCCGAACAGAATGAAAAACTGTTTTTT.

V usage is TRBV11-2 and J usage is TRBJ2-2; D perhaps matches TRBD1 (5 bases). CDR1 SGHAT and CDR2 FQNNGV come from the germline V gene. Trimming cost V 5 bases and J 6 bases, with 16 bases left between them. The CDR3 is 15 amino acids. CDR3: CASSLYGGASGELFF. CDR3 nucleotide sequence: TGTGCCAGCAGCCTATATGGTGGGGCTTCCGGGGAGCTGTTTTTT.

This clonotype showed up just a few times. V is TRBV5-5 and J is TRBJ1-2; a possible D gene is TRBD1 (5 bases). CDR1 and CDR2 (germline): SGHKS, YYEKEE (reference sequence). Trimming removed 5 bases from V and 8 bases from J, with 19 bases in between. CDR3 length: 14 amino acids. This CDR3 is CASRQTGLSRGYTF. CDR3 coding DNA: TGTGCCAGCAGGCAAACAGGTCTAAGTCGGGGCTACACCTTC.

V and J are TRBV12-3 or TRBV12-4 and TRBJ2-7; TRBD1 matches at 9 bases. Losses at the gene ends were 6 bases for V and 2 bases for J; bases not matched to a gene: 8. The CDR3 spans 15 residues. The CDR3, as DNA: TGTGCCAGCAGCTCGACAGGGGGTAGCCCCTACGAGCAGTACTTC. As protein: CASSSTGGSPYEQYF.

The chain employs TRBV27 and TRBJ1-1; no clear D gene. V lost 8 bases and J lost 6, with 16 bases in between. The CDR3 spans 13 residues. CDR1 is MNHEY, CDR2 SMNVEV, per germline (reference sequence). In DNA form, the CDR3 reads TGTGCCAGCCGGAGAATAAGTGGAGCTGAAGCTTTCTTT. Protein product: CASRRISGAEAFF.

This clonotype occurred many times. The CDR3 sequence is CASSLRSELNTEAFF. As DNA, the CDR3 is TGTGCCAGCTCACTCAGGTCGGAGCTGAACACTGAAGCTTTCTTT. The rearrangement uses TRBV18 and TRBJ1-1; D is unresolved. V was pared by 4 bases and J by 0 bases, with 12 bases between. Germline assignment: CDR1 KGHSH and CDR2 LQKENI. CDR3 length equals 15 residues.

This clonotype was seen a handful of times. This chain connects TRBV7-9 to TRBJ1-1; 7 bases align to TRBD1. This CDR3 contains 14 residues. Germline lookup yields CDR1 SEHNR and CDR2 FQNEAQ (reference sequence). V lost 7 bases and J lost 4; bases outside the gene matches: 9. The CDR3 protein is CASTTRQGVTEAFF. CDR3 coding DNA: TGTGCCAGCACCACACGACAGGGCGTCACTGAAGCTTTCTTT.

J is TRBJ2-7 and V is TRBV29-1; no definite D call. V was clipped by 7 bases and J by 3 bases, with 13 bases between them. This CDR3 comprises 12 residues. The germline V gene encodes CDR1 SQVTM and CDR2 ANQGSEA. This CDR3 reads CSASDAYYEQYF. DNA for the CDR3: TGCAGCGCCTCGGACGCCTACTACGAGCAGTACTTC.

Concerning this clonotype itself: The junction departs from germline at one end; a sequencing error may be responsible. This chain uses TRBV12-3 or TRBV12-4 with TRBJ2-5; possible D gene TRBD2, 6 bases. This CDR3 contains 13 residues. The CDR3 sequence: CATAGGAGETQYF. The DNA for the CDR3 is TGCGCTACAGCGGGTGGGGCGGGGGAGACCCAGTACTTC.

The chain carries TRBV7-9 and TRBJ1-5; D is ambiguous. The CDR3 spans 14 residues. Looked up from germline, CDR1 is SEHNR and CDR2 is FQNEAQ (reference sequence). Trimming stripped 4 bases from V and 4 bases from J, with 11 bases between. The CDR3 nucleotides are TGTGCCAGCAGCTCCGTAGGGTTGAATCAGCCCCAGCATTTT. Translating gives CASSSVGLNQPQHF.

Here the CDR3 DNA reads TGTGCTAGTGGTAAGGGAGAGCCAGGCTACGAGCAGTACTTC. Translation gives CASGKGEPGYEQYF. The J gene is TRBJ2-7, the V gene TRBV12-5; TRBD2 is a possible D gene (5 bases). This CDR3 spans 14 amino acids. The germline V gene encodes CDR1 LGHNT and CDR2 FRNRAP. V lost 5 bases and J 3 bases, leaving 14 bases between the germline ends.

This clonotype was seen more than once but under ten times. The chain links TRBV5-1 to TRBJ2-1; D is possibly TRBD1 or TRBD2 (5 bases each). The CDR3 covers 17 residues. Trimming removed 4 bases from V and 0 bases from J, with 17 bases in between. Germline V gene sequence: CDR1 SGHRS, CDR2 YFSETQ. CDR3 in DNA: TGCGCCAGCAGCCCGATTGGGGGTCGGAGCTCCTACAATGAGCAGTTCTTC. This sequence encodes CASSPIGGRSSYNEQFF.

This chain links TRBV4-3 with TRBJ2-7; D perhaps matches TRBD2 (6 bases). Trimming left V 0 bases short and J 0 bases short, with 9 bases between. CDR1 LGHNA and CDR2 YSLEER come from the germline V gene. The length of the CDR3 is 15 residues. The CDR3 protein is CASSQEAGYSYEQYF. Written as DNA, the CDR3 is TGCGCCAGCAGCCAAGAGGCGGGATACTCCTACGAGCAGTACTTC.

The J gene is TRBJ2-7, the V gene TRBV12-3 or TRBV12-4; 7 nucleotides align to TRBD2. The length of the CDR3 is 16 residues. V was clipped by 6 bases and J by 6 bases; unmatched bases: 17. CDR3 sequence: CASRQGTTRGEGEQYF. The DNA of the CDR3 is TGTGCCAGCAGACAAGGGACTACCCGGGGTGAAGGCGAGCAGTACTTC.

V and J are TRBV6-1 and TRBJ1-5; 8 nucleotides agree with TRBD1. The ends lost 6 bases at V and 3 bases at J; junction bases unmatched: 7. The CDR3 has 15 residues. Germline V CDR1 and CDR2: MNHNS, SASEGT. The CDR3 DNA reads TGTGCCAGCAGCACGACAGGGGTTTTCAATCAGCCCCAGCATTTT. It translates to CASSTTGVFNQPQHF.